The 20 T cell receptor beta chains presented below share a single source sample, sequenced in a study of blood T cell repertoires in COVID-19. Sequencing used immunoSEQ multiplex PCR; TCRdb keeps in-frame clones, though not all of them. The table lists 120,000 or so clones, more than 65% of them singletons, with under 2.5% in the top ten. The sequencing input was peripheral blood. The receptors were gathered from a woman in her 70s with acute or convalescent COVID-19.

This chain uses TRBV6-5 with TRBJ2-7; 7 nucleotides align to TRBD1. Germline V gives CDR1 MNHEY, CDR2 SVGAGI. The CDR3 loop spans 15 amino acids. J lost 3 bases, V lost 10 bases, and 15 bases had no gene match. The DNA for the CDR3 is TGTGCCACCAAGGGGGCTACCCAAAGAAGCTACGAGCAGTACTTC. Protein: CATKGATQRSYEQYF.

The J gene is TRBJ2-5, the V gene TRBV18, with TRBD1 matching 7 bases. Germline V gene sequence: CDR1 KGHSH, CDR2 LQKENI. The CDR3 consists of 15 residues. Germline trimming cut 2 bases from V and 1 base from J; bases unmatched to any gene: 4. The CDR3 nucleotides are TGTGCCAGCTCACCAGGAGCAGGGGGCCAAGAGACCCAGTACTTC. Amino acids: CASSPGAGGQETQYF.

This clone was seen once. V usage is TRBV19 and J usage is TRBJ1-1, with 7 positions matching TRBD1. The CDR3 is made up of 12 amino acids. The germline CDR1 and CDR2 sequences are LNHDA and SQIVND (reference sequence). J lost 3 bases, V lost 7 bases, and 2 bases had no gene match. The CDR3 spells CASIRGYTEAFF. The CDR3 DNA sequence: TGTGCCAGTATCAGGGGGTACACTGAAGCTTTCTTT.

V gene TRBV12-3 or TRBV12-4 combines with J gene TRBJ1-1; no definite D call. V was shortened by 4 bases and J by 0 bases, with 6 bases between the two germline ends. The CDR3 contains 13 residues. CDR3 nucleotides: TGTGCCAGCAGTTCGGTTCTGAACACTGAAGCTTTCTTT. This translates into CASSSVLNTEAFF.

As DNA, the CDR3 is TGTGCCAGCAGTGAAGCTCGGTCAGGCCGAAAACTGTTTTTT. Its translation: CASSEARSGRKLFF. V usage is TRBV2 and J usage is TRBJ1-4; D gene ambiguous. V was cut by 0 bases and J by 10 bases, with 12 bases left in between. The germline CDR1 and CDR2 sequences are SNHLY and FYNNEI. The CDR3 is 14 residues long.

The CDR3 spells CASSYSGPRGHSPLHF. DNA of the CDR3: TGTGCCAGCAGTTACTCGGGGCCAAGGGGGCATTCACCCCTCCACTTT. The V and J genes are TRBV6-5 and TRBJ1-6; 7 nucleotides match TRBD1. This CDR3 contains 16 residues. Germline V gene lookup returns CDR1 MNHEY and CDR2 SVGAGI. Unmatched junction bases numbered 7, after V lost 0 bases and J lost 8 bases.

This clone was recorded at least ten times. The chain combines TRBV23-1 with TRBJ2-1, with D possibly being TRBD1 (6 bases). TRBV23-1 is annotated as an ORF whose role is uncertain. The CDR3 contains 14 residues. The V and J ends lost 2 bases and 14 bases respectively, with 19 bases between them. The CDR3, as DNA: TGCGCCAGCAGTCAACCCCGGGACACCCAGTTGGAGTTCTTC. Translation gives CASSQPRDTQLEFF.

The rearrangement uses TRBV5-1 and TRBJ1-1; tentative D call: TRBD1 (6 bases). The CDR3 is 15 amino acids. CDR1 and CDR2 from the germline V gene are SGHRS and YFSETQ. V was trimmed by 1 base and J by 1 base, leaving 11 bases between them. CDR3 nucleotide sequence: TGCGCCAGCAGCTTGTTCGGCAGGGGGAACACTGAAGCTTTCTTT. It specifies CASSLFGRGNTEAFF.

The CDR3 region is CASSLAGTSRETQYF. Written as DNA, the CDR3 is TGTGCCAGCAGCTTAGCCGGGACATCCCGGGAGACCCAGTACTTC. V usage is TRBV7-8 and J usage is TRBJ2-5; D perhaps matches TRBD1 (6 bases). The CDR3 runs 15 residues. Germline loops: CDR1 SGHVS, CDR2 FQNEAQ. The V end lost 0 bases, the J end lost 5 bases, and 13 bases lay between the germline ends.

This clone was recorded only once. CDR3 bases: TGTGCCAGCAGCAAAAGAGGACAGGGGGATAGAAACACCATATATTTT. Encoded protein: CASSKRGQGDRNTIYF. V and J are TRBV21-1 and TRBJ1-3; the table's D call, TRBD1, has no DNA check behind it. TRBV21-1 is noted as a pseudogene. The CDR3 has 16 amino acids.

This clone was seen a single time. V is TRBV5-1 and J is TRBJ2-7, with D possibly TRBD2 on 6 matching bases. The CDR3 sequence is 14 residues long. The germline V and J ends were trimmed by 2 bases and 5 bases, with 14 bases remaining between them. From germline, CDR1 is SGHRS and CDR2 YFSETQ. As DNA, the CDR3 is TGCGCCAGCAGCTTCACGGGAGAAAGAAACGAGCAGTACTTC. This encodes CASSFTGERNEQYF.

The chain combines TRBV6-5 with TRBJ1-2; 9 nucleotides line up with TRBD1. The V gene end was trimmed by 5 bases and the J gene end by 1 base; junction bases not matched to a gene: 5. Germline CDR1 and CDR2: MNHEY and SVGAGI. The CDR3 has 15 amino acids. The CDR3 sequence: CASSREGQGNYGYTF. The DNA for the CDR3 is TGTGCCAGCAGTCGGGAGGGACAGGGTAACTATGGCTACACCTTC.

This chain connects TRBV11-2 to TRBJ2-3; 7 bases are shared with TRBD1. Germline V CDR1 and CDR2: SGHAT, FQNNGV. After removal of 4 bases from V and 3 bases from J, the junction contained 4 bases not matched to a gene. This CDR3 spans 14 amino acids. The CDR3 reads CASSSTGRTDTQYF. The CDR3 DNA is TGTGCCAGCAGCTCGACAGGGAGAACAGATACGCAGTATTTT.

This chain joins TRBV7-2 and TRBJ2-1; weak D call: TRBD1 (6 bases). V gave up 5 bases and J gave up 8 bases, with 13 bases separating them. The germline V gene encodes CDR1 SGHTA and CDR2 FQGNSA. This CDR3 is built from 13 residues. In DNA form, the CDR3 reads TGTGCCAGCAGCCTAGGATGGGGGCATGAGCAGTTCTTC. It yields the protein CASSLGWGHEQFF.

This chain joins TRBV14 and TRBJ1-4, with a tentative D call TRBD1 (6 bases). From germline, CDR1 is SGHDN and CDR2 FVKESK. The CDR3 is 17 amino acids. V was trimmed by 4 bases and J by 3 bases, leaving 18 bases between them. CDR3 bases: TGTGCCAGCAGCCGCTACCGGGGGGGCTCGGCTAATGAAAAACTGTTTTTT. Its protein product is CASSRYRGGSANEKLFF.

The J gene is TRBJ2-1, the V gene TRBV9; 10 bases are shared with TRBD2. V lost 0 bases and J lost 3; bases outside the gene matches: 6. CDR1 is SGDLS, CDR2 YYNGEE, per germline. CDR3 length: 17 residues. In nucleotides, the CDR3 is TGTGCCAGCAGCGTAGGGTTAGCGGGGGGAAACTACAATGAGCAGTTCTTC. It translates to CASSVGLAGGNYNEQFF.

The chain couples TRBV9 to TRBJ2-1; tentative D call: TRBD2 (5 bases). CDR1 and CDR2 from the germline V gene are SGDLS and YYNGEE. V gave up 0 bases and J gave up 4 bases, with 11 bases separating them. This CDR3 has 15 residues. The DNA of the CDR3 is TGTGCCAGCAGCGTAGATGGACGAGGGTACAATGAGCAGTTCTTC. It encodes CASSVDGRGYNEQFF.

The chain is built from TRBV7-8 and TRBJ1-1; D uncertain. Trimming shortened V by 3 bases and J by 3 bases, and 11 bases separated the two germline ends. CDR1 is SGHVS, CDR2 FQNEAQ, per germline. CDR3 length: 14 residues. The CDR3 loop reads CASSFGILDTEAFF. The CDR3 coding sequence is TGTGCCAGCAGCTTCGGTATTTTAGACACTGAAGCTTTCTTT.

The genes are TRBV6-5 and TRBJ1-4; D gene uncertain. This CDR3 has 13 residues. The V end was cut by 2 bases, the J end by 8 bases, with 9 bases between. Germline CDR1 is MNHEY and CDR2 is SVGAGI. In nucleotides, the CDR3 is TGTGCCAGCAGTTACGGTGAACAGGAAAAACTGTTTTTT. Amino acids: CASSYGEQEKLFF.

J is TRBJ1-6 and V is TRBV11-2; a possible D gene is TRBD1 (6 bases). Germline assignment: CDR1 SGHAT and CDR2 FQNNGV. V was cut by 6 bases and J by 6 bases, with 12 bases left in between. This CDR3 spans 14 amino acids. The CDR3 is CASRRGQSNSPLHF. CDR3 nucleotides: TGTGCCAGCAGGAGAGGACAGTCTAATTCACCCCTCCACTTT. Full variable domain (remainder filled in from reference TRBV11-2 and TRBJ1-6): EAGVAQSPRYKIIEKRQSVAFWCNPISGHATLYWYQQILGQGPKLLIQFQNNGVVDDSQLPKDRFSAERLKGVDSTLKIQPAKLEDSAVYLCASRRGQSNSPLHFGNGTRLTVT.